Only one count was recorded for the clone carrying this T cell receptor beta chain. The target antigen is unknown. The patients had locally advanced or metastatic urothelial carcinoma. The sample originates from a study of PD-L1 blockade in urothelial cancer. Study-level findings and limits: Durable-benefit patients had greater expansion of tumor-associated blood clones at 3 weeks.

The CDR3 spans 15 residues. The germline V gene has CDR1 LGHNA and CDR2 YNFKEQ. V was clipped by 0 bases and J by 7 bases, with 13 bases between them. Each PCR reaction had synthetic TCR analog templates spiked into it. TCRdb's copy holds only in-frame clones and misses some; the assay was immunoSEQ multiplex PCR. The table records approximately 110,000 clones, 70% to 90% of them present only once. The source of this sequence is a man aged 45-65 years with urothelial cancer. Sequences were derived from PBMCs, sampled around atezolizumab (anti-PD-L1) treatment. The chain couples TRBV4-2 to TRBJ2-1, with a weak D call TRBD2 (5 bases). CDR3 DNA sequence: TGTGCCAGCAGCCAAGATCAGCCTAGCTGGAATGAGCAGTTCTTC. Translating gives CASSQDQPSWNEQFF.